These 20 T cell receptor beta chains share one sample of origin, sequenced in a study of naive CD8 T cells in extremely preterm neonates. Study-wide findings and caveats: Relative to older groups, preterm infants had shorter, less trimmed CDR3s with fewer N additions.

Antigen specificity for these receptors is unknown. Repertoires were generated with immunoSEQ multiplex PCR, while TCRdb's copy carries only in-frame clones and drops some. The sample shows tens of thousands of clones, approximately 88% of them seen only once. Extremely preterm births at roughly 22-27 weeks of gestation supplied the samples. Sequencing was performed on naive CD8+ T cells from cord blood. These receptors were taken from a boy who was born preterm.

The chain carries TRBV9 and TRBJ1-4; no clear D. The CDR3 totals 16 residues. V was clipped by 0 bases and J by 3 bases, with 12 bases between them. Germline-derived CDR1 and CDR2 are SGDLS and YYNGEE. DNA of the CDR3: TGTGCCAGCAGCGTAGGAAAGGGAGGGTCTAATGAAAAACTGTTTTTT. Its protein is CASSVGKGGSNEKLFF.

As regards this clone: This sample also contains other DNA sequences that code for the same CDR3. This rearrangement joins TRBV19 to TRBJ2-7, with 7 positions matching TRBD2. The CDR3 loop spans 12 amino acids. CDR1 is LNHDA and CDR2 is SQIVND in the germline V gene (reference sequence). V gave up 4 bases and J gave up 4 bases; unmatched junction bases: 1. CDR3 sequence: CASSSGGYEQYF. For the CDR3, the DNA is TGTGCCAGTAGTAGCGGGGGTTACGAGCAGTACTTC.

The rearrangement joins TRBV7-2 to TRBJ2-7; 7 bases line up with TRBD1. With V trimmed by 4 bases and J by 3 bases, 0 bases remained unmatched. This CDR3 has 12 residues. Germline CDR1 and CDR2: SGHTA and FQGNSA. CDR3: CASSWTGYEQYF. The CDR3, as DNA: TGTGCCAGCAGCTGGACAGGCTACGAGCAGTACTTC.

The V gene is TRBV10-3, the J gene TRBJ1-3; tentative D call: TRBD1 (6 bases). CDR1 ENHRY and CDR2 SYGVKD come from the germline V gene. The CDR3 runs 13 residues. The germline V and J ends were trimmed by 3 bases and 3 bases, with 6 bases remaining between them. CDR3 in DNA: TGTGCCATCAGTGACAGGGGTGGAAACACCATATATTTT. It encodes CAISDRGGNTIYF.

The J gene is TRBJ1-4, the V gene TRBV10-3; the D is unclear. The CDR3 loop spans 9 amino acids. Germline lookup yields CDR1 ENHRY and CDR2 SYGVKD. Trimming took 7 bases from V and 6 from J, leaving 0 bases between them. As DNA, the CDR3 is TGTGCCATCAATGAAAAACTGTTTTTT. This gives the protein CAINEKLFF.

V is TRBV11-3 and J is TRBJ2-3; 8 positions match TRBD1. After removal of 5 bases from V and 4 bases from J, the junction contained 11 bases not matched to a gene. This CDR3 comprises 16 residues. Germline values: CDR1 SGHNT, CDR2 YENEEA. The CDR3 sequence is CASSPFGQGGSDTQYF. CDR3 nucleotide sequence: TGTGCCAGCAGCCCCTTCGGACAGGGAGGTTCAGATACGCAGTATTTT.

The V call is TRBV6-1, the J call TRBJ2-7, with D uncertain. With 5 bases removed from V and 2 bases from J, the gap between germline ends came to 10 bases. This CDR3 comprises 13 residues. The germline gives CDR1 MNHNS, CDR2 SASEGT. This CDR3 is CASSPRAPYEQYF. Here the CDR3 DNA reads TGTGCCAGCAGTCCCCGGGCCCCCTACGAGCAGTACTTC.

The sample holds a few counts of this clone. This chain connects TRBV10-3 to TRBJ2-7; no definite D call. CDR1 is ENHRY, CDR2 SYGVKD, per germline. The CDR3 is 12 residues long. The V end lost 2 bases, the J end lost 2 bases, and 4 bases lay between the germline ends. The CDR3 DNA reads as TGTGCCATCAGTGAGGGGGCCTACGAGCAGTACTTC. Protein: CAISEGAYEQYF.

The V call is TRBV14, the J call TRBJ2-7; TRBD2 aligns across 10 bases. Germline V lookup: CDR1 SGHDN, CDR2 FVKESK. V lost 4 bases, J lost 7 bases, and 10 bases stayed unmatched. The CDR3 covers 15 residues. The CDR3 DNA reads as TGTGCCAGCAGCCCGGTACTAGCGGGGTTGGGGGAGCAGTACTTC. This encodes CASSPVLAGLGEQYF.

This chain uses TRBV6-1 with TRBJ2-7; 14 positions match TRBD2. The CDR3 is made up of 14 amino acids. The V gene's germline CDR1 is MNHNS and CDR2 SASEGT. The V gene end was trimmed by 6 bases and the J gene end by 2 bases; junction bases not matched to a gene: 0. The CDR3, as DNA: TGTGCCAGCAGGACTAGCGGGGGGGCCTACGAGCAGTACTTC. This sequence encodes CASRTSGGAYEQYF.

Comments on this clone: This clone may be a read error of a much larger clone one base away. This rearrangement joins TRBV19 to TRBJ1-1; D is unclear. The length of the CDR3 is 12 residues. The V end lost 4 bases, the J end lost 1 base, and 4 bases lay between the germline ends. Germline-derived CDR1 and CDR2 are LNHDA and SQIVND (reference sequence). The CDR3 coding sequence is TGTGCCAGTAGTAAAGGGAACACTGAAGCTTTCTTT. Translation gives CASSKGNTEAFF.

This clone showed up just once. CDR3: CASSLEGRGTEAFF. The DNA for the CDR3 is TGTGCCAGCAGCTTGGAAGGCAGGGGCACTGAAGCTTTCTTT. The rearrangement links TRBV5-5 to TRBJ1-1, with D perhaps matching TRBD1 (6 bases). Per germline, CDR1 SGHKS and CDR2 YYEKEE (reference sequence). V lost 0 bases and J 4 bases, leaving 10 bases between the germline ends. This CDR3 region has 14 residues.

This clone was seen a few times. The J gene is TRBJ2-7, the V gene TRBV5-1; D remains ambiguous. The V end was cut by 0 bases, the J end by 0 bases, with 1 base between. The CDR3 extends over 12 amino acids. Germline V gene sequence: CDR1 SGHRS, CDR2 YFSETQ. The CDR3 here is CASSLASYEQYF. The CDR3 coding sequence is TGCGCCAGCAGCTTGGCCTCCTACGAGCAGTACTTC. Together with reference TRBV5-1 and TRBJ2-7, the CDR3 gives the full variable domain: KAGVTQTPRYLIKTRGQQVTLSCSPISGHRSVSWYQQTPGQGLQFLFEYFSETQRNKGNFPGRFSGRQFSNSRSEMNVSTLELGDSALYLCASSLASYEQYFGPGTRLTVT.

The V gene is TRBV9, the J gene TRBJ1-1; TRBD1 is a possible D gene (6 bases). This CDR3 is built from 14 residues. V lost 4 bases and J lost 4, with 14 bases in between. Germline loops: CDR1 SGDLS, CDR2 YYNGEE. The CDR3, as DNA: TGTGCCAGCAGCCCTAGTGGGGGGCGCACTGAAGCTTTCTTT. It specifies CASSPSGGRTEAFF.

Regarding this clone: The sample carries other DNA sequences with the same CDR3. Here the CDR3 DNA reads TGTGCCAGCAGCTTGGACAACTATGGCTACACCTTC. Translated: CASSLDNYGYTF. This chain connects TRBV7-9 to TRBJ1-2, with no clear D. The CDR3 spans 12 residues. CDR1 and CDR2 (germline): SEHNR, FQNEAQ (reference sequence). V lost 3 bases to trimming and J lost 2 bases, with 4 bases between them.

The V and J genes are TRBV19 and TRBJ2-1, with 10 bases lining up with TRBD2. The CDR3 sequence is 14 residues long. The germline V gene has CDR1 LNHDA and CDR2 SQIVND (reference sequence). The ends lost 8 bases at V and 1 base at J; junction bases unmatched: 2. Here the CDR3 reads CASRTSGSYNEQFF. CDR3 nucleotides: TGTGCCAGTCGGACTAGCGGTTCCTACAATGAGCAGTTCTTC. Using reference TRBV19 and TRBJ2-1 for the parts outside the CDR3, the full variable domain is DGGITQSPKYLFRKEGQNVTLSCEQNLNHDAMYWYRQDPGQGLRLIYYSQIVNDFQKGDIAEGYSVSREKKESFPLTVTSAQKNPTAFYLCASRTSGSYNEQFFGPGTRLTVL.

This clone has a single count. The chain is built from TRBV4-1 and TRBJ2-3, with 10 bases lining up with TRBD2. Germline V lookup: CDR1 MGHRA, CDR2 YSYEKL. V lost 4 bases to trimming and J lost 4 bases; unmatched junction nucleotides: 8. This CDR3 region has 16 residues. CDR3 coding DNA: TGCGCCAGCAGCCCATACCTAGCGGGGGTGTCAGATACGCAGTATTTT. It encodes CASSPYLAGVSDTQYF.

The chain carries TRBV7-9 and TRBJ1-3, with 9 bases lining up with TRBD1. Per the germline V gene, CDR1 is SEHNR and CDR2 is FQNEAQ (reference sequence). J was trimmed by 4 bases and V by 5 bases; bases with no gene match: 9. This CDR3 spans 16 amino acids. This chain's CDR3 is CASSPPGTGMGNTIYF. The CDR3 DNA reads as TGTGCCAGCAGCCCCCCCGGGACAGGGATGGGAAACACCATATATTTT.

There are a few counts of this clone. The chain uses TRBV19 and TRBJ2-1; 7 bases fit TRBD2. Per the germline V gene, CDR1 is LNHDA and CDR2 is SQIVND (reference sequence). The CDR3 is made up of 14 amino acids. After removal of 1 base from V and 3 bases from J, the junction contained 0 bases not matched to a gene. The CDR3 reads CASSIGTSYNEQFF. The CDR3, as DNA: TGTGCCAGTAGTATAGGGACTAGCTACAATGAGCAGTTCTTC.

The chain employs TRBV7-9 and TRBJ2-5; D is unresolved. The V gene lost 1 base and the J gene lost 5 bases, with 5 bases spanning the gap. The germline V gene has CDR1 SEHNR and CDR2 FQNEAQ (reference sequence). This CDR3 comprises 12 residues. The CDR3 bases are TGTGCCAGCAGCTTAGGACGGGAGACCCAGTACTTC. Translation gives CASSLGRETQYF.